This entry lists 27 T cell receptor beta chains sequenced from one sample in a study of low-dose radiotherapy and immunotherapy resistance in tumors. TRAV- and TRBV-specific primers primed first-strand cDNA, covering alpha and beta chains. Using a constant-region primer together with a V-primer adapter, TCRs were subjected to 20 PCR cycles of amplification. TCRdb processed the reads anew with MiXCR; each CDR3 protein has one entry. The table shows under 95,000 distinct CDR3 sequences, with 15% to 20% occurring only once. Time point described: before trial treatment. Source: PBMCs, taken before treatment. Every receptor here comes from a male donor with prostate cancer.

This clonotype was counted ten times or more. The V call is TRBV20-1, the J call TRBJ1-5; D gene ambiguous. The length of the CDR3 is 14 residues. V was cut by 5 bases and J by 0 bases, with 11 bases left in between. The germline CDR1 and CDR2 sequences are DFQATT and SNEGSKA (reference sequence). For the CDR3, the DNA is TGCAGTGCTGAGACGGCATATAGCAATCAGCCCCAGCATTTT. Its protein product is CSAETAYSNQPQHF.

This sequence joins TRBV29-1 and TRBJ2-7; 8 nucleotides align to TRBD2. The CDR3 has 13 amino acids. V trimming: 6 bases; J trimming: 5 bases; junction bases outside the gene matches: 9. CDR1 is SQVTM, CDR2 ANQGSEA, per germline. CDR3 protein: CSVFSGNLHEQYF. CDR3 in DNA: TGCAGCGTCTTTAGCGGGAATCTCCACGAGCAGTACTTC.

This clonotype showed up many times. The chain combines TRBV5-1 with TRBJ2-2, with TRBD1 matching 9 bases. The CDR3 has 14 residues. CDR1 and CDR2 (germline): SGHRS, YFSETQ. The junction had 7 bases not matched to a gene; V was cut back by 5 bases and J by 8 bases. Written as DNA, the CDR3 is TGCGCCAGCAGGCCCGGACAGGGGTCGGGGGAGCTGTTTTTT. Its translation is CASRPGQGSGELFF.

In this sample, this clonotype turned up many times. This sequence joins TRBV20-1 and TRBJ2-2; 11 bases line up with TRBD2. Germline loops: CDR1 DFQATT, CDR2 SNEGSKA (reference sequence). Germline trimming cut 4 bases from V and 1 base from J; bases unmatched to any gene: 2. This CDR3 has 15 residues. CDR3: CSAKGTSGNTGELFF. DNA for the CDR3: TGCAGTGCTAAAGGGACTAGCGGGAACACCGGGGAGCTGTTTTTT.

This clonotype has a count of ten or more. The V and J genes are TRBV5-1 and TRBJ2-3; 14 nucleotides align to TRBD2. The V gene end was trimmed by 4 bases and the J gene end by 2 bases; junction bases not matched to a gene: 9. There are 18 residues in the CDR3. Germline V lookup: CDR1 SGHRS, CDR2 YFSETQ. CDR3 residues: CASSKGLAGGSPTDTQYF. CDR3 nucleotide sequence: TGCGCCAGCAGCAAAGGACTAGCGGGGGGCAGCCCCACAGATACGCAGTATTTT.

This clonotype was seen ten or more times. The chain joins TRBV20-1 to TRBJ2-3; 12 bases match TRBD2. The ends lost 0 bases at V and 4 bases at J; junction bases unmatched: 5. Germline values: CDR1 DFQATT, CDR2 SNEGSKA (reference sequence). This CDR3 has 16 residues. The CDR3 nucleotides read TGCAGTGCTAGAGATGCTAGCGGGGGGGATGCAGATACGCAGTATTTT. Its translation is CSARDASGGDADTQYF.

The sample holds many counts of this clonotype. V gene TRBV5-4 combines with J gene TRBJ2-5; 8 positions match TRBD1. This CDR3 is 16 amino acids long. Germline assignment: CDR1 SGHNT and CDR2 YYREEE (reference sequence). With 0 bases clipped from V and 4 bases from J, the junction kept 8 bases outside the gene matches. The CDR3 region has the DNA TGTGCCAGCAGCTTGGGGACTACAGGGGGGCGAGAGACCCAGTACTTC. This codes for CASSLGTTGGRETQYF.

Many counts were recorded for this clonotype. The rearrangement links TRBV4-2 to TRBJ2-3; 8 positions agree with TRBD2. The CDR3 runs to 14 residues. J was trimmed by 3 bases and V by 9 bases; bases with no gene match: 8. Germline loops: CDR1 LGHNA, CDR2 YNFKEQ. CDR3 loop: CASTGAGGTDTQYF. DNA for the CDR3: TGTGCCAGTACCGGTGCGGGGGGTACAGATACGCAGTATTTT.

The table lists this clonotype with many counts. V and J are TRBV18 and TRBJ2-7; a weak D match, TRBD1 (6 bases). Germline V CDR1 and CDR2: KGHSH, LQKENI. This CDR3 has 17 residues. V lost 1 base to trimming and J lost 3 bases, with 19 bases between them. CDR3 residues: CASSPRPYRVVDYEQYF. The DNA for the CDR3 is TGTGCCAGCTCACCACGGCCTTACAGGGTAGTGGACTACGAGCAGTACTTC.

The sample holds many counts of this clonotype. The rearrangement links TRBV6-2 or TRBV6-3 to TRBJ2-7, with no clear D. V shed 10 bases and J shed 1 base, with 14 bases lying between them. Germline V CDR1 and CDR2: MNHEY, SVGEGT. There are 13 residues in the CDR3. The CDR3 region is CATQAPTSYEQYF. CDR3 sequence (DNA): TGTGCCACGCAGGCCCCCACGTCCTACGAGCAGTACTTC.

This clonotype came up many times. J is TRBJ2-1 and V is TRBV21-1; the D call in the table, TRBD1, was not verified against the DNA. TRBV21-1 is a recognized pseudogene. There are 15 residues in the CDR3. Written as DNA, the CDR3 is TGTGCCAGCAGCAAGGGCGGGGGCGGCGAGTATGAGCAGTTCTTC. As protein: CASSKGGGGEYEQFF.

The V and J genes are TRBV6-2 or TRBV6-3 and TRBJ1-2, with D perhaps TRBD1 (6 bases). The V end was cut by 1 base, the J end by 6 bases, with 9 bases between. This CDR3 has 13 residues. CDR1 and CDR2 (germline): MNHEY, SVGEGT. CDR3 protein: CASSYFSGDGYTF. Here the CDR3 DNA reads TGTGCCAGCAGTTACTTCTCAGGGGATGGCTACACCTTC.

This chain links TRBV30 with TRBJ1-5; D may be TRBD1 (6 bases). The germline V and J ends were trimmed by 3 bases and 1 base, with 10 bases remaining between them. CDR1 GTSNPN and CDR2 SVGIG come from the germline V gene (reference sequence). The CDR3 consists of 14 residues. CDR3 DNA: TGTGCCTGGAGCGGGGGGGGCAGCAATCAGCCCCAGCATTTT. Residues: CAWSGGGSNQPQHF.

This clonotype was counted ten times or more. J is TRBJ2-1 and V is TRBV29-1; TRBD2 is a possible D gene (5 bases). The germline V gene encodes CDR1 SQVTM and CDR2 ANQGSEA. The V end was cut by 6 bases, the J end by 1 base, with 13 bases between. The CDR3 loop spans 14 amino acids. The CDR3 bases are TGCAGCGTCGCGTCGGGAAATTCCTACAATGAGCAGTTCTTC. This gives the protein CSVASGNSYNEQFF.

The V and J genes are TRBV6-5 and TRBJ1-1; possible D gene TRBD1, 5 bases. The length of the CDR3 is 13 residues. The germline V and J ends were trimmed by 5 bases and 5 bases, with 12 bases remaining between them. CDR1 MNHEY and CDR2 SVGAGI come from the germline V gene. The CDR3 nucleotides read TGTGCCAGCAGTCTCCCCGGGACGACTGAAGCTTTCTTT. Residues: CASSLPGTTEAFF.

This clonotype was counted many times. The chain employs TRBV2 and TRBJ2-2, with D possibly being TRBD1 (5 bases). The V and J ends lost 7 bases and 6 bases respectively, with 15 bases between them. This CDR3 is built from 14 residues. Germline loops: CDR1 SNHLY, CDR2 FYNNEI. The CDR3 DNA reads TGTGCCAGCAATGGACAAAGGTTATCCGGGGAGCTGTTTTTT. This sequence encodes CASNGQRLSGELFF.

This clonotype appeared once. The chain is built from TRBV5-6 and TRBJ2-1; D is unresolved. V was cut by 0 bases and J by 0 bases, with 7 bases left in between. The CDR3 has 15 amino acids. Germline V gene lookup returns CDR1 SGHDT and CDR2 YYEEEE. The chain's CDR3 is CASSLEGSSYNEQFF. Written as DNA, the CDR3 is TGTGCCAGCAGCTTGGAGGGCAGCTCCTACAATGAGCAGTTCTTC.

As DNA, the CDR3 is TGTGCCAGTAGTTCAGGGGCCCCCTCTGGGGTGAATCAGCCCCAGCATTTT. Encoded protein: CASSSGAPSGVNQPQHF. The genes are TRBV19 and TRBJ1-5; perhaps TRBD1 as D (6 bases). Trimming cost V 5 bases and J 4 bases, with 21 bases left between them. The CDR3 has 17 residues. CDR1 is LNHDA, CDR2 SQIVND, per germline (reference sequence).

Turning to this clonotype: The final CDR3 position lacks the conserved phenylalanine or tryptophan, pointing to a likely read error. The V and J genes are TRBV4-1 and TRBJ1-6; the match to TRBD1 covers 8 bases. The germline V gene has CDR1 MGHRA and CDR2 YSYEKL. This CDR3 region has 16 residues. V dropped 6 bases and J dropped 1; count of bases not matched to a gene: 5. The DNA for the CDR3 is TGCGCCAGCAGACAGGGGGTCGGGTCCTATAATTCACCCCTCCACTCT. It translates to CASRQGVGSYNSPLHS.

In this sample, this clonotype turned up many times. The rearrangement joins TRBV4-2 to TRBJ2-3, with 9 bases that match TRBD2. The junction had 12 bases not matched to a gene; V was cut back by 0 bases and J by 2 bases. This CDR3 has 19 amino acids. Germline values: CDR1 LGHNA, CDR2 YNFKEQ. CDR3 region: CASSQDRALTSGSTDTQYF. The DNA for the CDR3 is TGTGCCAGCAGCCAAGATCGAGCTTTGACTAGCGGCTCCACAGATACGCAGTATTTT.

This clonotype was found many times. This chain links TRBV7-2 with TRBJ2-7; 10 bases agree with TRBD2. CDR1 and CDR2 (germline): SGHTA, FQGNSA. The CDR3 has 14 residues. Trimming at V came to 4 bases and at J to 4 bases, leaving 4 bases not matched to a gene. The CDR3: CASSSPSGSYEQYF. In DNA form, the CDR3 reads TGTGCCAGCAGCTCTCCTAGCGGGAGTTACGAGCAGTACTTC.

This clonotype showed up many times. This chain connects TRBV19 to TRBJ1-1; 8 bases agree with TRBD1. With V trimmed by 6 bases and J by 7 bases, 7 bases remained unmatched. Germline values: CDR1 LNHDA, CDR2 SQIVND (reference sequence). The CDR3 runs to 13 residues. The chain's CDR3 is CASRGQGGSEAFF. Written as DNA, the CDR3 is TGTGCCAGTAGAGGACAGGGAGGGAGTGAAGCTTTCTTT.

The chain joins TRBV27 to TRBJ2-2; maybe TRBD1 (6 bases). CDR1 and CDR2 (germline): MNHEY, SMNVEV (reference sequence). The CDR3 runs to 16 residues. Trimming pared 5 bases from V and 7 bases from J, leaving 20 bases between. CDR3: CASSHGQQGNLGELFF. The CDR3 region has the DNA TGTGCCAGCAGTCATGGCCAACAGGGTAACCTCGGGGAGCTGTTTTTT.

This clonotype was counted at least ten times. The rearrangement joins TRBV5-6 to TRBJ2-3, with 9 bases identical to TRBD2. CDR3 length equals 13 residues. V dropped 7 bases and J dropped 5; count of bases not matched to a gene: 5. Germline CDR1 SGHDT, CDR2 YYEEEE. The CDR3 sequence: CASAGGPGDTQYF. CDR3 DNA: TGTGCCAGCGCGGGGGGGCCCGGAGATACGCAGTATTTT.

With regard to this clonotype: A far larger clone is one base from this, pointing to a likely read error. The chain links TRBV11-3 to TRBJ2-1, with D perhaps matching TRBD2 (7 bases). V shed 2 bases and J shed 2 bases, with 25 bases lying between them. The CDR3 loop spans 20 amino acids. Germline V gives CDR1 SGHNT, CDR2 YENEEA. DNA for the CDR3: TGTGCCAGCAGCTTAAGGGGCCCCGGGACTTGCGGGGGCGCCTACAATGAGCAGTTCTTC. Translation: CASSLRGPGTCGGAYNEQFF.

Many counts were recorded for this clonotype. The chain is built from TRBV7-2 and TRBJ2-1, with D possibly TRBD1 on 6 matching bases. In germline, CDR1 is SGHTA, CDR2 FQGNSA. V was clipped by 7 bases and J by 8 bases, with 15 bases between them. This CDR3 has 13 amino acids. DNA for the CDR3: TGTGCCAGCAACAGGGAGCGTGGTGATGAGCAGTTCTTC. This gives the protein CASNRERGDEQFF. The variable domain in full, with the rest retrieved from reference TRBV7-2 and TRBJ2-1, is GAGVSQSPSNKVTEKGKDVELRCDPISGHTALYWYRQSLGQGLEFLIYFQGNSAPDKSGLPSDRFSAERTGGSVSTLTIQRTQQEDSAVYLCASNRERGDEQFFGPGTRLTVL.

Ten or more counts support this clonotype. The chain uses TRBV7-9 and TRBJ2-7; TRBD2 agrees at 10 bases. This CDR3 has 14 residues. Germline CDR1 reads SEHNR; CDR2 reads FQNEAQ (reference sequence). Trimming removed 6 bases from V and 6 bases from J; junction bases left unmatched: 8. CDR3 sequence reads: CASRMVAGGSEQYF. CDR3 sequence (DNA): TGTGCCAGCAGAATGGTAGCGGGGGGATCCGAGCAGTACTTC. Full variable domain (outside the CDR3, taken from reference TRBV7-9 and TRBJ2-7): DTGVSQNPRHKITKRGQNVTFRCDPISEHNRLYWYRQTLGQGPEFLTYFQNEAQLEKSRLLSDRFSAERPKGSFSTLEIQRTEQGDSAMYLCASRMVAGGSEQYFGPGTRLTVT.